Shown below are 6 T cell receptor beta chains from a single sample sequenced in a study of radiation and T cells in renal cell carcinoma. This sample's time point: baseline pretreatment blood. The sample's treatment: 15 Gy SBRT to primary tumor, nephrectomy 4 weeks later. TCRdb keeps only in-frame clones here, not all; method: immunoSEQ multiplex PCR. This table has roughly 150,000 clones, 88% appearing once. The starting material was blood, obtained from a patient whose treatment included radiotherapy and nephrectomy. All receptors derive from a woman aged 70-85 years with renal cell carcinoma.

The V call is TRBV6-4, the J call TRBJ1-1; TRBD1 matches at 7 bases. Per germline, CDR1 MRHNA and CDR2 SNTAGT. Germline trimming cut 8 bases from V and 1 base from J; bases unmatched to any gene: 7. The CDR3 contains 14 residues. CDR3 DNA sequence: TGTGCCAGCGCAGAAACAGGGGCGAACACTGAAGCTTTCTTT. Amino acids: CASAETGANTEAFF.

This chain uses TRBV19 with TRBJ2-2; D remains unclear. The CDR3 is made up of 11 amino acids. The V gene lost 8 bases and the J gene lost 7 bases, with 8 bases spanning the gap. Per germline, CDR1 LNHDA and CDR2 SQIVND (reference sequence). CDR3 sequence reads: CASSDGGELFF. The CDR3, as DNA: TGTGCCAGTTCCGATGGCGGGGAGCTGTTTTTT.

The chain has TRBV7-2 and TRBJ2-1; 7 nucleotides align to TRBD2. CDR1 is SGHTA and CDR2 is FQGNSA in the germline V gene. This CDR3 region has 16 residues. V gave up 1 base and J gave up 4 bases; unmatched junction bases: 7. The CDR3 here is CASSLGSGGGYNEQFF. The CDR3 nucleotides are TGTGCCAGCAGCTTAGGATCCGGCGGGGGATACAATGAGCAGTTCTTC.

The chain links TRBV4-2 to TRBJ2-1; D remains unclear. This CDR3 has 15 amino acids. V lost 1 base and J lost 5, with 12 bases in between. The germline V gene encodes CDR1 LGHNA and CDR2 YNFKEQ. The CDR3 reads CASSQGSLEHNEQFF. CDR3 coding DNA: TGTGCCAGCAGCCAAGGGTCGCTAGAGCACAATGAGCAGTTCTTC.

The J gene is TRBJ1-2, the V gene TRBV2, with a possible D match to TRBD1 (6 bases). Looked up from germline, CDR1 is SNHLY and CDR2 is FYNNEI. V was shortened by 6 bases and J by 3 bases, with 14 bases between the two germline ends. CDR3 size: 14 residues. The CDR3, as DNA: TGTGCCAGCAGAAACAGGGCCGGGGACTATGGCTACACCTTC. Protein: CASRNRAGDYGYTF.

The rearrangement links TRBV10-1 to TRBJ1-5, with 7 bases aligning to TRBD1. The CDR3 is 16 amino acids. CDR1 is WNHNN and CDR2 is SYGVQD in the germline V gene (reference sequence). The ends lost 11 bases at V and 0 bases at J; junction bases unmatched: 13. This CDR3 reads CAWRAQGPPSNQPQHF. The CDR3 DNA reads as TGCGCCTGGCGGGCACAGGGGCCCCCTAGCAATCAGCCCCAGCATTTT.